The next 18 T cell receptor beta chains were all read from a single sample in a study of cytomegalovirus exposure and HLA in healthy donors. PCR involved 60 Vbeta and 13 Jbeta primers. Data came from immunoSEQ multiplex PCR; TCRdb stores just in-frame clones and leaves some out. The sample holds 130,000 to 150,000 clones, about three quarters seen once. The sequenced sample consisted of PBMCs. The source is a human donor in good health.

The chain is built from TRBV4-1 and TRBJ2-5; D is undetermined. V lost 0 bases and J lost 4, with 15 bases in between. This CDR3 contains 16 residues. Looked up from germline, CDR1 is MGHRA and CDR2 is YSYEKL. CDR3 DNA: TGCGCCAGCAGCCAAGAGGCGACCCTAAGAGGAGAGACCCAGTACTTC. Protein product: CASSQEATLRGETQYF.

V and J are TRBV18 and TRBJ2-5; 8 bases map to TRBD2. Per the germline V gene, CDR1 is KGHSH and CDR2 is LQKENI. Losses at the gene ends were 3 bases for V and 3 bases for J; bases not matched to a gene: 9. The CDR3 is made up of 16 amino acids. The CDR3: CASSPRGLGGEETQYF. In DNA, the CDR3 is TGTGCCAGCTCACCGCGGGGACTAGGGGGAGAAGAGACCCAGTACTTC.

V gene TRBV19 combines with J gene TRBJ2-4; 8 nucleotides align to TRBD1. CDR3 length: 15 amino acids. The V gene's germline CDR1 is LNHDA and CDR2 SQIVND (reference sequence). The junction had 4 bases not matched to a gene; V was cut back by 5 bases and J by 1 base. The CDR3 reads CASSSTGGAKNIQYF. In DNA form, the CDR3 reads TGTGCCAGTAGTTCCACAGGGGGGGCCAAAAACATTCAGTACTTC.

The genes are TRBV7-9 and TRBJ2-3; 11 bases agree with TRBD2. The CDR3 contains 18 residues. Looked up from germline, CDR1 is SEHNR and CDR2 is FQNEAQ (reference sequence). After removal of 5 bases from V and 3 bases from J, the junction contained 13 bases not matched to a gene. CDR3 DNA: TGTGCCAGCAGCCCGAGAACCAGACTAGCGGGGAAAACAGATACGCAGTATTTT. Translating gives CASSPRTRLAGKTDTQYF.

The sample holds one count of this clone. V is TRBV18 and J is TRBJ1-1, with D maybe TRBD1 (6 bases). This CDR3 region has 15 residues. Germline V gives CDR1 KGHSH, CDR2 LQKENI. Trimming took 4 bases from V and 4 from J, leaving 16 bases between them. The CDR3 loop is CASSRARGPGTEAFF. CDR3 DNA sequence: TGTGCCAGCTCACGAGCCAGGGGCCCGGGCACTGAAGCTTTCTTT.

This clone was seen a handful of times. The chain links TRBV11-3 to TRBJ1-1; 10 bases are a match to TRBD1. CDR1 and CDR2 from the germline V gene are SGHNT and YENEEA. The V segment lost 5 bases and the J segment 7 bases; nucleotides outside the gene matches: 1. This CDR3 is 12 amino acids long. CDR3 DNA: TGTGCCAGCAGCCGGACAGGGGGTGAAGCTTTCTTT. Protein sequence: CASSRTGGEAFF.

The DNA of the CDR3 is TGTGCCAGCAGCTTAGCGACAGCAACTAAGGGCTACACCTTC. This translates into CASSLATATKGYTF. The V call is TRBV7-9, the J call TRBJ1-2, with D perhaps TRBD1 (5 bases). Germline CDR1 and CDR2: SEHNR and FQNEAQ (reference sequence). This CDR3 is built from 14 residues. V dropped 0 bases and J dropped 8 bases, with 13 bases sitting between them.

The chain joins TRBV25-1 to TRBJ2-2; a weak D match, TRBD1 (5 bases). Trimming took 1 base from V and 0 from J, leaving 9 bases between them. Germline V gene lookup returns CDR1 MGHDK and CDR2 SYGVNS. The CDR3 totals 16 residues. In DNA form, the CDR3 reads TGTGCCAGCAGTGAATGGGGCGGAGCGAACACCGGGGAGCTGTTTTTT. Translation gives CASSEWGGANTGELFF.

This chain joins TRBV6-5 and TRBJ1-2; 11 positions agree with TRBD1. From germline, CDR1 is MNHEY and CDR2 SVGAGI. J lost 8 bases, V lost 6 bases, and 2 bases had no gene match. CDR3 length equals 12 residues. For the CDR3, the DNA is TGTGCCAGCAGCAGGACAGGGGGCGGCTACACCTTC. Residues: CASSRTGGGYTF.

The chain is built from TRBV5-4 and TRBJ2-1; no firm D call. The CDR3 loop spans 14 amino acids. V lost 1 base, J lost 4 bases, and 9 bases lay in between. Germline V gene data show CDR1 as SGHNT and CDR2 as YYREEE (reference sequence). CDR3 DNA: TGTGCCAGCAGCTTGAAGACACGGTACAATGAGCAGTTCTTC. Protein product: CASSLKTRYNEQFF.

The chain carries TRBV28 and TRBJ2-7, with 7 nucleotides matching TRBD1. Looked up from germline, CDR1 is MDHEN and CDR2 is SYDVKM. The V gene end was trimmed by 4 bases and the J gene end by 4 bases; junction bases not matched to a gene: 13. The CDR3 has 16 residues. This chain's CDR3 is CASSSNIGTAKYEQYF. CDR3 coding DNA: TGTGCCAGCAGTTCCAACATCGGGACAGCGAAATACGAGCAGTACTTC. Full variable domain (outside the CDR3, taken from reference TRBV28 and TRBJ2-7): DVKVTQSSRYLVKRTGEKVFLECVQDMDHENMFWYRQDPGLGLRLIYFSYDVKMKEKGDIPEGYSVSREKKERFSLILESASTNQTSMYLCASSSNIGTAKYEQYFGPGTRLTVT.

V usage is TRBV19 and J usage is TRBJ2-3; D is possibly TRBD1 (5 bases). Deletions cut 2 bases from V and 3 bases from J, with 12 bases between. In germline, CDR1 is LNHDA, CDR2 SQIVND (reference sequence). This CDR3 is 15 amino acids long. CDR3 region: CASSIRAGMTDTQYF. For the CDR3, the DNA is TGTGCCAGTAGTATAAGAGCAGGGATGACAGATACGCAGTATTTT.

This clone was counted once. Other DNA sequences in this sample translate to the same CDR3. This chain connects TRBV29-1 to TRBJ1-1; tentative D call: TRBD1 (5 bases). The CDR3 runs 12 residues. The germline gives CDR1 SQVTM, CDR2 ANQGSEA. The V and J ends lost 3 bases and 5 bases respectively, with 10 bases between them. The CDR3 reads CSVEGGGTEAFF. CDR3 DNA: TGCAGCGTTGAGGGGGGAGGGACTGAAGCTTTCTTT.

This clone was observed a single time. The genes are TRBV5-1 and TRBJ2-7; 8 bases are a match to TRBD1. The germline CDR1 and CDR2 sequences are SGHRS and YFSETQ. The CDR3 is made up of 15 amino acids. V lost 4 bases, J lost 2 bases, and 8 bases stayed unmatched. The CDR3 loop is CASSAGTGVTYEQYF. The CDR3 DNA sequence: TGCGCCAGCAGCGCCGGGACAGGAGTCACCTACGAGCAGTACTTC. Full variable domain (rest looked up from reference TRBV5-1 and TRBJ2-7): KAGVTQTPRYLIKTRGQQVTLSCSPISGHRSVSWYQQTPGQGLQFLFEYFSETQRNKGNFPGRFSGRQFSNSRSEMNVSTLELGDSALYLCASSAGTGVTYEQYFGPGTRLTVT.

The chain is built from TRBV5-1 and TRBJ1-5; maybe TRBD1 (5 bases). Germline V lookup: CDR1 SGHRS, CDR2 YFSETQ. The CDR3 is made up of 13 amino acids. Trimming cost V 3 bases and J 8 bases, with 12 bases left between them. CDR3 bases: TGCGCCAGCAGCTACGGGGGGGGAGAGCCCCAGCATTTT. As protein: CASSYGGGEPQHF.

V gene TRBV9 combines with J gene TRBJ2-7; possible D gene TRBD2, 6 bases. The CDR3 extends over 16 amino acids. Trimming pared 4 bases from V and 4 bases from J, leaving 21 bases between. Germline CDR1 reads SGDLS; CDR2 reads YYNGEE. The CDR3 protein is CASSTGAGTGSYEQYF. For the CDR3, the DNA is TGTGCCAGCAGCACCGGGGCGGGAACGGGGAGTTACGAGCAGTACTTC. Based on the CDR3 plus reference TRBV9 and TRBJ2-7, the full variable domain is DSGVTQTPKHLITATGQRVTLRCSPRSGDLSVYWYQQSLDQGLQFLIQYYNGEERAKGNILERFSAQQFPDLHSELNLSSLELGDSALYFCASSTGAGTGSYEQYFGPGTRLTVT.

With respect to this clone: One end of the junction does not line up with germline, which may come from a read error. The chain links TRBV28 to TRBJ1-6; no definite D call. Per germline, CDR1 MDHEN and CDR2 SYDVKM. The CDR3 spans 12 residues. This CDR3 is CVSQEEGSPLHF. The DNA of the CDR3 is TGTGTCAGCCAAGAGGAAGGTTCACCCCTCCACTTT.

V is TRBV5-1 and J is TRBJ2-7; the match to TRBD2 covers 13 bases. J was trimmed by 7 bases and V by 0 bases; bases with no gene match: 4. This CDR3 is 15 amino acids long. Germline V gene lookup returns CDR1 SGHRS and CDR2 YFSETQ. CDR3 bases: TGCGCCAGCAGCTTGGCCGGGGGACTAGCGGGAGAGCAGTACTTC. Its protein is CASSLAGGLAGEQYF.